This TCR beta chain was sequenced during a study of blood T cell repertoires in COVID-19. The ends lost 5 bases at V and 6 bases at J; junction bases unmatched: 10. Germline lookup yields CDR1 SNHLY and CDR2 FYNNEI. The CDR3 length is 15 residues. Sequencing used immunoSEQ multiplex PCR; TCRdb keeps in-frame clones, though not all of them. The sample holds roughly 150,000 clones, about 82% seen once. Cohort placement rested on clinical history that participants reported themselves. This receptor was taken from a woman aged 40 to 55 who had recovered from COVID-19. The chain has TRBV2 and TRBJ2-7, with TRBD1 matching 10 bases. Material: PBMCs or T cells enriched from blood (not recorded which). The CDR3 region is CASSTEGQGWREQYF. The CDR3, as DNA: TGTGCCAGCAGTACTGAGGGACAGGGGTGGCGCGAGCAGTACTTC.